This T cell receptor beta chain was observed in a study of T cell responses to AZD1222 COVID-19 vaccine. The CDR3 contains 15 residues. Trimming took off 6 bases at V and 0 bases at J, with 17 bases between the two ends. Germline V gives CDR1 GTSNPN, CDR2 SVGIG (reference sequence). The repertoire was sequenced with immunoSEQ multiplex PCR; TCRdb's copy has only in-frame clones and lacks some. This table has over 130,000 clones, roughly 88% appearing once. This clone appeared once. Its antigen is unknown. Study-level results: Regions 160-218 and 743-854 held dominance among vaccine-associated CD4 TCRs, which spanned spike. Possibly, clonal diversity was underestimated; donors were largely white British and included more females. Baseline testing showed seropositivity in only a handful of AZD1222 recipients.

The clonotype comes from an adult in good health. The sequenced sample was peripheral blood, obtained on day 0 of AZD1222 vaccination. The chain uses TRBV30 and TRBJ1-2; no clear D. CDR3 protein: CACMGGTVPNYGYTF. In DNA form, the CDR3 reads TGTGCCTGCATGGGAGGAACAGTACCTAACTATGGCTACACCTTC. The entire variable domain, with the rest obtained from reference TRBV30 and TRBJ1-2, is as follows: SQTIHQWPATLVQPVGSPLSLECTVEGTSNPNLYWYRQAAGRGLQLLFYSVGIGQISSEVPQNLSASRPQDRQFILSSKKLLLSDSGFYLCACMGGTVPNYGYTFGSGTRLTVV.